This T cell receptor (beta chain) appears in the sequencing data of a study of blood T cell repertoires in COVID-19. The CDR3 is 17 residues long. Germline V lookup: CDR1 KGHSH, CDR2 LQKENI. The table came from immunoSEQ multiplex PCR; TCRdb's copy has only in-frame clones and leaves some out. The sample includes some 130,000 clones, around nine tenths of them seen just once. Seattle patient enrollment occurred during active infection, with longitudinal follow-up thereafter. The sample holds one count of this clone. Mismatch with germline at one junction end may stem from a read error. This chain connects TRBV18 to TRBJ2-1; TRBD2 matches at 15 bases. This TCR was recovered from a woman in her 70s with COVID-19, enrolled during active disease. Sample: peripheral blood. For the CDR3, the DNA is TGTGCCAGCTCACCCTCCGGACTAGCGGGGGGGCAGTACTCGCAGGTCTTC. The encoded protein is CASSPSGLAGGQYSQVF.